This T cell receptor (beta chain) was captured by sequencing in a study of long-term antiretroviral therapy in people with HIV. The study's findings and limits: Post-ART diversity increased but stayed below transplant donor controls.

Remarks on this clone: Antigen specificity is unknown.

All participants with HIV were treated in the United States. Survey-level resolution applied to immunoSEQ assay v3.0. This table comes from immunoSEQ multiplex PCR, and its TCRdb copy is limited to in-frame clones, with some not included. The table lists about 38,000 clones, around 86% of them singletons. Specimen: unsorted PBMCs, collected 1.5 years after starting antiretroviral therapy. This TCR derives from a man aged 18 to 29 with HIV.

CDR3 nucleotides: TGTGCCTGGGGGGACAGGAGTCCCTCACCCCTCCACTTT. It codes for CAWGDRSPSPLHF. This sequence joins TRBV30 and TRBJ1-6; TRBD1 matches 8 bases. The CDR3 runs to 13 residues. CDR1 and CDR2 from the germline V gene are GTSNPN and SVGIG (reference sequence). V shed 5 bases, J shed 10 bases, and the junction held 7 bases outside the gene matches.